Below, one T cell receptor beta chain is given with its context. Data came from immunoSEQ multiplex PCR; TCRdb stores just in-frame clones and leaves some out. The repertoire has around 480,000 clones, around 90% of them found once; the top ten carry roughly 0.7%. The sample comes from a study of blood T cell repertoires in COVID-19. Participants came from roughly 24 US areas, aged about 18 to 100 years. Which cohort a participant joined came from the clinical history participants gave. V was trimmed by 6 bases and J by 5 bases, leaving 19 bases between them. This CDR3 region has 15 residues. Germline CDR1 LNHDA, CDR2 SQIVND (reference sequence).

Sequences were obtained from PBMCs or T cells enriched from blood (not recorded which). The V and J genes are TRBV19 and TRBJ1-1; D might be TRBD1 (6 bases). This receptor was obtained from a woman between 18 and 29 years old who had recovered from COVID-19. The CDR3 DNA reads TGTGCCAGTAGGCGACTACAGGGATTGTGGACTGAAGCTTTCTTT. Translation: CASRRLQGLWTEAFF.